This T cell receptor (beta chain) was profiled in a study of monozygotic twins with inflammatory bowel disease. For each CDR3 protein, TCRdb gives one entry from its re-call of the 5' RACE reads, without DNA. The listing records 350,000 to 500,000 distinct CDR3 sequences. Blood samples measuring approximately 2.3 ml were taken per donor. The length of the CDR3 is 16 residues. Germline CDR1 reads SGHRS; CDR2 reads YFSETQ. V usage is TRBV5-1 and J usage is TRBJ2-7; the D call of TRBD2 rests on TCRdb alone, since no DNA is present to check it. What was sequenced was blood. The source of this sequence is a human donor with ulcerative colitis or Crohn's disease, or a healthy co-twin of an affected twin (not recorded which). CDR3 residues: CASSPSSGGFSYEQYF. Based on the CDR3 plus reference TRBV5-1 and TRBJ2-7, the full variable domain is KAGVTQTPRYLIKTRGQQVTLSCSPISGHRSVSWYQQTPGQGLQFLFEYFSETQRNKGNFPGRFSGRQFSNSRSEMNVSTLELGDSALYLCASSPSSGGFSYEQYFGPGTRLTVT.